This TCR beta chain appears in the sequencing data of a study of T cells in localized non-small cell lung cancer. General study findings and limits: Longer overall survival was seen with higher T cell density measured in blood. Sequencing was restricted to one tumor region; therefore, heterogeneity remains possible. In adjacent lung, a median approximately 60 of the top 100 tumor clones were found. Clonality peaked in uninvolved adjacent lung rather than tumor.

The J segment lost 5 bases and the V segment lost 2 bases, leaving 4 bases of the junction unmatched. The germline CDR1 and CDR2 sequences are ENHRY and SYGVKD. This CDR3 spans 15 amino acids. Details on this clone: Its antigen is currently unknown.

Assay: immunoSEQ multiplex PCR; the TCRdb copy retains only in-frame clones and omits some. Among tens of thousands of clones listed, around 87% were seen once. The V and J genes are TRBV10-3 and TRBJ1-1; TRBD1 agrees at 11 bases. This material consisted of PBMCs, taken before any cancer treatment. This sequence was found in a female donor with stage II lung adenocarcinoma. The CDR3 region is CAISEPGQGATEAFF. Written as DNA, the CDR3 is TGTGCCATCAGTGAGCCTGGACAGGGGGCAACTGAAGCTTTCTTT.